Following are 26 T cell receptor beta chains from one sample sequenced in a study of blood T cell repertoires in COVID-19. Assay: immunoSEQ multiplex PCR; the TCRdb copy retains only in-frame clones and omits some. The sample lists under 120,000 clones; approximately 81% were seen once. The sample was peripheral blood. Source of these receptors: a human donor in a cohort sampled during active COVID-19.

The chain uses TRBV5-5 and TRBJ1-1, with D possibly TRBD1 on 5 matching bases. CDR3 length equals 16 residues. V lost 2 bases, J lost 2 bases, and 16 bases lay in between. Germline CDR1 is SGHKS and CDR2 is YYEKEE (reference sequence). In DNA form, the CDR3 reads TGTGCCAGCAGCTTTATCTCCCGGGGGGGAAACACTGAAGCTTTCTTT. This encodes CASSFISRGGNTEAFF.

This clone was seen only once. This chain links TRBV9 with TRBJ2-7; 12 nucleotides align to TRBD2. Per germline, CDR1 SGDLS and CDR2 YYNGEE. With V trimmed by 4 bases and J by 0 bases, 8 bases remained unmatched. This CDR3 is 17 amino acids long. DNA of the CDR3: TGTGCCAGCAGCCCCGGACTAGCGGGGATTAGCTCCTACGAGCAGTACTTC. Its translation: CASSPGLAGISSYEQYF. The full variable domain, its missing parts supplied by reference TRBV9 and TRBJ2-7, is DSGVTQTPKHLITATGQRVTLRCSPRSGDLSVYWYQQSLDQGLQFLIQYYNGEERAKGNILERFSAQQFPDLHSELNLSSLELGDSALYFCASSPGLAGISSYEQYFGPGTRLTVT.

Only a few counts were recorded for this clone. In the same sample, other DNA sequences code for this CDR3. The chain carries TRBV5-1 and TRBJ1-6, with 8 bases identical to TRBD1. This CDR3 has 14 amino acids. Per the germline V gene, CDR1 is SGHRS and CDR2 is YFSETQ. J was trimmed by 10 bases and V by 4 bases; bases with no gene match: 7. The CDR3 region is CASSPGTGDSPLHF. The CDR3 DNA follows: TGCGCCAGCAGCCCGGGGACAGGAGACTCACCCCTCCACTTT. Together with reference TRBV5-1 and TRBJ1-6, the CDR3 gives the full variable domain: KAGVTQTPRYLIKTRGQQVTLSCSPISGHRSVSWYQQTPGQGLQFLFEYFSETQRNKGNFPGRFSGRQFSNSRSEMNVSTLELGDSALYLCASSPGTGDSPLHFGNGTRLTVT.

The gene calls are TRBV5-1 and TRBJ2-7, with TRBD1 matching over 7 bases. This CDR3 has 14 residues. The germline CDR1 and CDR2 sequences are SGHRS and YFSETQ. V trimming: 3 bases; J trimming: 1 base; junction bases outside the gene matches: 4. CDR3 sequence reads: CASSWDSTSYEQYF. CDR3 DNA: TGCGCCAGCAGCTGGGACAGTACTTCCTACGAGCAGTACTTC.

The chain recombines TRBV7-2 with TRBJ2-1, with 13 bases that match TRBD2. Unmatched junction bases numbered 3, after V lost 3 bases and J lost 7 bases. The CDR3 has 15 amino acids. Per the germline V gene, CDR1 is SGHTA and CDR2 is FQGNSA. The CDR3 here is CASSLGLAGINEQFF. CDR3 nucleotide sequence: TGTGCCAGCAGCTTGGGACTAGCGGGAATTAATGAGCAGTTCTTC. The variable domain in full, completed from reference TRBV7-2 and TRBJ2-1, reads GAGVSQSPSNKVTEKGKDVELRCDPISGHTALYWYRQSLGQGLEFLIYFQGNSAPDKSGLPSDRFSAERTGGSVSTLTIQRTQQEDSAVYLCASSLGLAGINEQFFGPGTRLTVL.

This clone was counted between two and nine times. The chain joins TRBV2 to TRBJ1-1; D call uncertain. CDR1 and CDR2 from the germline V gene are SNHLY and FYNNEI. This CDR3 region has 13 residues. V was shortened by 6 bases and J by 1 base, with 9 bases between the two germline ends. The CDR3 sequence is CASRYTENTEAFF. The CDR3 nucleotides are TGTGCCAGCAGATACACCGAGAACACTGAAGCTTTCTTT. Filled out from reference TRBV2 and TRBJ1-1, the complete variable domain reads EPEVTQTPSHQVTQMGQEVILRCVPISNHLYFYWYRQILGQKVEFLVSFYNNEISEKSEIFDDQFSVERPDGSNFTLKIRSTKLEDSAMYFCASRYTENTEAFFGQGTRLTVV.

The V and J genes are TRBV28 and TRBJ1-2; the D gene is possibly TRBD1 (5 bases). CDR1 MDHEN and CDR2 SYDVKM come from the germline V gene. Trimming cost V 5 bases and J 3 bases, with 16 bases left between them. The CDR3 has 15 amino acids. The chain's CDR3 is CASSTEGGADYGYTF. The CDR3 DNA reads TGTGCCAGCAGTACCGAGGGAGGGGCGGACTATGGCTACACCTTC.

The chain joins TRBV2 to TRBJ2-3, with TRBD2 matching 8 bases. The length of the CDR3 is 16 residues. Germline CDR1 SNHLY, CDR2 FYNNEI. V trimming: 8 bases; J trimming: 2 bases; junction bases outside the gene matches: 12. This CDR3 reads CASSTNSGLVTDTQYF. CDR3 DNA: TGTGCCAGCTCTACAAACTCGGGACTAGTCACAGATACGCAGTATTTT.

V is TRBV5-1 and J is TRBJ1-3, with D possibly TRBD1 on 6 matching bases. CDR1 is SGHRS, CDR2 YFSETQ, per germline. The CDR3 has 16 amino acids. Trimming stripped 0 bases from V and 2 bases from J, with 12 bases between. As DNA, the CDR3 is TGCGCCAGCAGCTTGGACCCATGGACAGCTGGAAACACCATATATTTT. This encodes CASSLDPWTAGNTIYF.

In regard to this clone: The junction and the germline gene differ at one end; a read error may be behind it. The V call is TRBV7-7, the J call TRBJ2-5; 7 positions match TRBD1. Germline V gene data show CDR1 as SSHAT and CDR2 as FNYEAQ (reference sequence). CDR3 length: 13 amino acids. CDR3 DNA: TGTGCTAGCAGCTTGGAGCAGGGGGTGACCCAGTACTTC. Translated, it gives CASSLEQGVTQYF.

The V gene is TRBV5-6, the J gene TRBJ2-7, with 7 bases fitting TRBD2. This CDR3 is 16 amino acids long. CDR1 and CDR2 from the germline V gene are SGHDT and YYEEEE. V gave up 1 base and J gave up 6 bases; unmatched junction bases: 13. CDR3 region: CASSLLRLADRAEQYF. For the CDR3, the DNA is TGTGCCAGCAGCTTGCTAAGGCTAGCGGACCGCGCCGAGCAGTACTTC. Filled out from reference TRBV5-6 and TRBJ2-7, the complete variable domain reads DAGVTQSPTHLIKTRGQQVTLRCSPKSGHDTVSWYQQALGQGPQFIFQYYEEEERQRGNFPDRFSGHQFPNYSSELNVNALLLGDSALYLCASSLLRLADRAEQYFGPGTRLTVT.

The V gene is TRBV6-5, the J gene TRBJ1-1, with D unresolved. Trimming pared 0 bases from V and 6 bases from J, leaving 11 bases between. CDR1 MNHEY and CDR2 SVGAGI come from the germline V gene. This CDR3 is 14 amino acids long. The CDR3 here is CASSYSLGDPEAFF. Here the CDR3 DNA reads TGTGCCAGCAGTTACTCGCTAGGTGATCCTGAAGCTTTCTTT.

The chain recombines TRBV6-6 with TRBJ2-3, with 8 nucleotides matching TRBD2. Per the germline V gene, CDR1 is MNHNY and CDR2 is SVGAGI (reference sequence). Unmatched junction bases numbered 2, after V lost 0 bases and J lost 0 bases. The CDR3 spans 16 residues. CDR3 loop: CASSYSAGVSTDTQYF. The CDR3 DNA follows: TGTGCCAGCAGTTACTCAGCGGGAGTAAGCACAGATACGCAGTATTTT.

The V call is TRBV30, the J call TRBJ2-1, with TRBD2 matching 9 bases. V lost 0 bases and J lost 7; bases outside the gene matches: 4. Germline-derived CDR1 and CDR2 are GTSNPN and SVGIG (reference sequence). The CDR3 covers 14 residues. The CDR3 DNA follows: TGTGCCTGGAGTGTGGCGGGAGGGACTAATGAGCAGTTCTTC. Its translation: CAWSVAGGTNEQFF.

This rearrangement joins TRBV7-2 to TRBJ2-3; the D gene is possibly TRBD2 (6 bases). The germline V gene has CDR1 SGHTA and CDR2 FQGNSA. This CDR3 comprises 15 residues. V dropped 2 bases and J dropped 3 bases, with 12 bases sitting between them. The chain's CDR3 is CASSLNQRGTDTQYF. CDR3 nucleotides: TGTGCCAGCAGCTTAAACCAACGGGGGACAGATACGCAGTATTTT.

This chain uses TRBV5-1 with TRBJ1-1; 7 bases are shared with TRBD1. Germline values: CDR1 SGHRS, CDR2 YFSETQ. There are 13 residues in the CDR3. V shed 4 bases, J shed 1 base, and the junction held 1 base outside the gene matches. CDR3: CASSPGGNTEAFF. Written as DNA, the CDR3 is TGCGCCAGCAGCCCAGGGGGGAACACTGAAGCTTTCTTT.

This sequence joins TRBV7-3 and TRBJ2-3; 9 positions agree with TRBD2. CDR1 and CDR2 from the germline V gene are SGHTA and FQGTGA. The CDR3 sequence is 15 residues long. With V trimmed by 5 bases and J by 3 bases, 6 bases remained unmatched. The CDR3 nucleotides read TGTGCCAGCAGCCCTGCGGGAGGGCGAACAGATACGCAGTATTTT. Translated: CASSPAGGRTDTQYF.

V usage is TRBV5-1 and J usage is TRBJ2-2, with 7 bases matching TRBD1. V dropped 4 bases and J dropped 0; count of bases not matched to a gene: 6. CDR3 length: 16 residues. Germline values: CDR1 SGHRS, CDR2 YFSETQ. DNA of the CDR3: TGCGCCAGCAGCCAGACAGGGCGATCGAACACCGGGGAGCTGTTTTTT. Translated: CASSQTGRSNTGELFF.

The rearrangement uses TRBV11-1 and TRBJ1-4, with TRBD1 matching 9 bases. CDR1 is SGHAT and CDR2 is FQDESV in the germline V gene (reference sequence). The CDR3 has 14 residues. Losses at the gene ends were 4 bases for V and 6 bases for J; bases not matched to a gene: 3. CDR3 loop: CASSSGQGYEKLFF. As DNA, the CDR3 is TGTGCCAGCAGCTCTGGACAGGGGTATGAAAAACTGTTTTTT. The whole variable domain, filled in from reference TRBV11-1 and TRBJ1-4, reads EAEVAQSPRYKITEKSQAVAFWCDPISGHATLYWYRQILGQGPELLVQFQDESVVDDSQLPKDRFSAERLKGVDSTLKIQPAELGDSAMYLCASSSGQGYEKLFFGSGTQLSVL.

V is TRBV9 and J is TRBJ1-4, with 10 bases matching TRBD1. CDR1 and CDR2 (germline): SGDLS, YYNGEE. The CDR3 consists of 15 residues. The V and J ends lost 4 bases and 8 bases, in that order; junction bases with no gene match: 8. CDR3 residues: CASSPRQGAEEKLFF. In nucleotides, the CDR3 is TGTGCCAGCAGCCCAAGACAGGGGGCAGAAGAAAAACTGTTTTTT. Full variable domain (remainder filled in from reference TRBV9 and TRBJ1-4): DSGVTQTPKHLITATGQRVTLRCSPRSGDLSVYWYQQSLDQGLQFLIQYYNGEERAKGNILERFSAQQFPDLHSELNLSSLELGDSALYFCASSPRQGAEEKLFFGSGTQLSVL.

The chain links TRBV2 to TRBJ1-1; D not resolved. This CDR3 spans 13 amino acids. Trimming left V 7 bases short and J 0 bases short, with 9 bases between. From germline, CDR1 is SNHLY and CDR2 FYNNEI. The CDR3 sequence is CASTVLLNTEAFF. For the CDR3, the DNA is TGTGCCAGCACTGTTCTTCTGAACACTGAAGCTTTCTTT.

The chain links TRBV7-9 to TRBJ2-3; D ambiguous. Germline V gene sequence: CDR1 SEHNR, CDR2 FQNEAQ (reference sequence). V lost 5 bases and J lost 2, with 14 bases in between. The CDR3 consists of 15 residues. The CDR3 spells CASSPGSVDTDTQYF. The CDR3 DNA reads TGTGCCAGCAGCCCCGGGTCCGTGGACACAGATACGCAGTATTTT.

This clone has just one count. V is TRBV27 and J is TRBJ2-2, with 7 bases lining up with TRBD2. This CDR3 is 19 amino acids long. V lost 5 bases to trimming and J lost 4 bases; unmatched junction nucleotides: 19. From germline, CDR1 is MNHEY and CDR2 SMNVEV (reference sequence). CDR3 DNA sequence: TGTGCCAGCAGTCCCCATGGGCTGGCGGGAGCGGCGGGCACCGGGGAGCTGTTTTTT. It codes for CASSPHGLAGAAGTGELFF.

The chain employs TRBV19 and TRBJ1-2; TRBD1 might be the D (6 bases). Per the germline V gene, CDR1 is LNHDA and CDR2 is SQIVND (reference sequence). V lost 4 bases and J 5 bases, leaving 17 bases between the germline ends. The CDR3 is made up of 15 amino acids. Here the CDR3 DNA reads TGTGCCAGTAGTACACCGGGACATACACTTTATGGCTACACCTTC. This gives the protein CASSTPGHTLYGYTF.

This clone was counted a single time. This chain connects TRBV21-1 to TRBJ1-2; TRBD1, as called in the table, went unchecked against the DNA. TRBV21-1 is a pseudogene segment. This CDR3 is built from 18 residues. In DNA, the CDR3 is TGTGCCGGACCCCCCACCGGCGTTAAACAGGGGGCGGACTATGGCTACACCTTC. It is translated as CAGPPTGVKQGADYGYTF.

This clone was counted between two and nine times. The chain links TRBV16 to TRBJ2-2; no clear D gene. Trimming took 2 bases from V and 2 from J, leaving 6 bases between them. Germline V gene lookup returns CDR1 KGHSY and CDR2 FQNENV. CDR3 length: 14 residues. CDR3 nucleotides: TGTGCCAGCAGCCAAGAGTATAACACCGGGGAGCTGTTTTTT. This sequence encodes CASSQEYNTGELFF.